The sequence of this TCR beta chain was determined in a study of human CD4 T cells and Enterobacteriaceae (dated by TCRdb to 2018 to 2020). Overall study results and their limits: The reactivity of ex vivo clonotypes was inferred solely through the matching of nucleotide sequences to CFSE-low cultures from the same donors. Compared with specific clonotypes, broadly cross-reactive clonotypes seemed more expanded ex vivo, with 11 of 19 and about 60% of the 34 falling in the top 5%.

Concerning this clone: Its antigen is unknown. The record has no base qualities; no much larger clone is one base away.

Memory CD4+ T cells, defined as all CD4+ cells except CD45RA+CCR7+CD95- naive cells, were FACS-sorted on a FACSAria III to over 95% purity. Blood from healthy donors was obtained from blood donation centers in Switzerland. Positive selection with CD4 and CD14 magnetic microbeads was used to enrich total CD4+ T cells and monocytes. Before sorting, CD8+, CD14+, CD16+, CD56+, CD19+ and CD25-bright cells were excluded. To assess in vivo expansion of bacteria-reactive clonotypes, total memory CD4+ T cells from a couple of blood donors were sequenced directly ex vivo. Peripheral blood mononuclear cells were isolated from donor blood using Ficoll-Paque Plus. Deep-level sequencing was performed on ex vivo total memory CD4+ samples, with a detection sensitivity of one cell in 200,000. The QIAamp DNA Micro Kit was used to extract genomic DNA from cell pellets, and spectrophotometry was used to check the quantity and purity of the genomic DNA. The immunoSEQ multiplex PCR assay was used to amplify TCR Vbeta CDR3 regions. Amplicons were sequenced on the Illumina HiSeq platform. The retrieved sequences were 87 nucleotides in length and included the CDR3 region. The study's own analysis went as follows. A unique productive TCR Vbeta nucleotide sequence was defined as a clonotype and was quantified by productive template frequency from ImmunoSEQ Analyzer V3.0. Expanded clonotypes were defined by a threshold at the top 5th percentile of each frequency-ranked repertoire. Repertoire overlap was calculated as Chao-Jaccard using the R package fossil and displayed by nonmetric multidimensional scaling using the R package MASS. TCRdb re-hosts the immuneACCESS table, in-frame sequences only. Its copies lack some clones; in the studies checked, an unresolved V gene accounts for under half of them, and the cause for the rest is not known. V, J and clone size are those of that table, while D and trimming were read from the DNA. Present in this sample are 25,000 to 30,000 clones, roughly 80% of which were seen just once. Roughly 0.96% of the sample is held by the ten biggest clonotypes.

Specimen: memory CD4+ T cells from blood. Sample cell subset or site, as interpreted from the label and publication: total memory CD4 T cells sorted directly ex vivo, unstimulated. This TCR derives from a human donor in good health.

For the CDR3, the sequence is CASSPKVSSGEYEQYF. Read as DNA, the sequence is TGCGCCAGCAGCCCGAAGGTGTCTAGCGGGGAGTACGAGCAGTACTTC. Recombination linked TRBV5-1 to TRBJ2-7; 9 of the junction bases match TRBD2. CDR1 and CDR2, looked up from the germline V gene, are SGHRS and YFSETQ. Its CDR3 holds 16 amino acids, cysteine through phenylalanine. Only the CDR3 portion is preserved as DNA: 48 bases, with reading frame beginning at the first base. After removal of 4 bases from V and 4 bases from J, the junction retains 12 bases not matched to a gene.